The entry below describes one T cell receptor (beta chain). The antigen is undetermined. These data originate in a study of T-cell memory formation after mild COVID-19. Study-wide background: Largely, the TCR clusters proved donor specific. Study results and caveats: Balance between CD4 and CD8 was seen in clones contracting day 15 to 85, and a CD4+ lean was seen in later expanders. Clonal second-wave expansions that peaked on day 37 had unconfirmed SARS-CoV-2 specificity.

Libraries for TCRalpha and TCRbeta carried sample barcodes and unique molecular identifiers via 5'RACE. TCRdb redid the calling of the 5' RACE reads with MiXCR, one entry per CDR3 protein. The data contain about 430,000 distinct CDR3 sequences, roughly 26% of them singletons. Germline CDR1 reads DFQATT; CDR2 reads SNEGSKA (reference sequence). Trimming at V came to 4 bases and at J to 4 bases, leaving 8 bases not matched to a gene. The CDR3 is made up of 15 amino acids. The TCR comes from an adult woman who had mild COVID-19 (a few samples of this study predate the infection). Cell type and time point are not known. The specimen sequenced was PBMCs or a T cell subset sorted from them (not recorded which). The rearrangement uses TRBV20-1 and TRBJ1-2, with TRBD1 matching 11 bases. The CDR3 DNA reads TGCAGTGCTACACCTGGACAGGGGGCCGTCTATGGCTACACCTTC. It yields the protein CSATPGQGAVYGYTF.